This entry features one TCR beta chain sequence. From RNA transcripts, TCR beta CDR3 regions were amplified. HTBI primers were the set used in a first-round RT-PCR of the TCR CDR3. TCRdb recomputed calls from the multiplex PCR reads with MiXCR, one row per CDR3 protein. This sample has about 600,000 distinct CDR3 sequences, with 12% to 15% found just once. The sample originates from a study of T cells in Graves' hyperthyroidism and ophthalmopathy. The germline CDR1 and CDR2 sequences are LNHDA and SQIVND (reference sequence). V lost 3 bases and J 5 bases, leaving 10 bases between the germline ends. The CDR3 sequence is 14 residues long.

The V gene is TRBV19, the J gene TRBJ2-2, with D perhaps TRBD1 (5 bases). The receptor was derived from a woman between 18 and 30 years old with Graves' ophthalmopathy. Sequencing was done on a sample of blood. CDR3: CASSIDRATGELFF. CDR3 in DNA: TGTGCCAGTAGTATCGACAGAGCGACCGGGGAGCTGTTTTTT.